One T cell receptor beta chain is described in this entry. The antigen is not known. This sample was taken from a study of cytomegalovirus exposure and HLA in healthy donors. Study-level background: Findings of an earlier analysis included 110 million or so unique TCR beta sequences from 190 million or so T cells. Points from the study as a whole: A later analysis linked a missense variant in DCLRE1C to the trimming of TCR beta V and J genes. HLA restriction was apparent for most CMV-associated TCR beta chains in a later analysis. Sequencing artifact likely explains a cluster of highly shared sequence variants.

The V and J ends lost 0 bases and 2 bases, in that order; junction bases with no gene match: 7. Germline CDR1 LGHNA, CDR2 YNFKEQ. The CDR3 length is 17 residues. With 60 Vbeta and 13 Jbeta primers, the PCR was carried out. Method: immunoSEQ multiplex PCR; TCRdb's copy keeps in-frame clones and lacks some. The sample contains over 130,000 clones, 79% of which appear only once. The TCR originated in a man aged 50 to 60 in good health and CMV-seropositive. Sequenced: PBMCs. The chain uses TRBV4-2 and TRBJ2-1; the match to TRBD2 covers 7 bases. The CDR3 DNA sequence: TGTGCCAGCAGCCAAGATCCTAGCGGAGTTACCTACAATGAGCAGTTCTTC. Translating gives CASSQDPSGVTYNEQFF.